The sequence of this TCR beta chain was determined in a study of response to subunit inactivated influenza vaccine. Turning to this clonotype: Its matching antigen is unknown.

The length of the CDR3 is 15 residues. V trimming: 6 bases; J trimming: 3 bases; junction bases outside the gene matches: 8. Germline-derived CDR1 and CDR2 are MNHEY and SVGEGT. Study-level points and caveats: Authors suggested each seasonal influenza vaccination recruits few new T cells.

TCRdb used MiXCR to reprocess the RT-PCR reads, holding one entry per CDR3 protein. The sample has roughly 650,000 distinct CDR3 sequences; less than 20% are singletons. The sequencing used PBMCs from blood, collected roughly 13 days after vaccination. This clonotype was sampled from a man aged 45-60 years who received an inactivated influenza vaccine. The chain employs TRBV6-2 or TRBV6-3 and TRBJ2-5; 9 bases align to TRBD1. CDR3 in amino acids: CASRRPGQGEETQYF. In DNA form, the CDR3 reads TGTGCCAGCAGACGACCGGGACAGGGAGAAGAGACCCAGTACTTC.